This TCR beta chain was obtained from a study of shared clonotypes between healthy human individuals (TCRdb year 2020). Regarding the research as a whole: The cohort included three men and two women between 18 and 49 years of age. Per donor, three plates each were used for CD4 naive and CD4 memory, two for CD8 naive, and one for CD8 memory. To estimate repertoire size and how much clonotypes are shared between individuals, the study performed deep sequencing of blood TCR repertoires from a handful of healthy adults. Different laboratories and diverse techniques were used to prepare libraries and sequence TCR repertoires, to increase sequencing depth and limit assay-specific biases. Per donor, leukapheresis produced somewhere between about 0.94 and 9 billion PBMCs.

With regard to this clone: The clone's antigen remains unknown. The record has no base qualities; no much larger clone is one base away.

The donors were healthy, HIV-negative adults who had no recently reported acute infections or vaccinations. Every donor was a Caucasian adult residing in Nashville, Tennessee, USA. Magnetic negative selection was used to enrich CD4+ T cells, after which naive cells were positively selected on CD45RA and the negative fraction became the memory subset. Blood was collected by leukapheresis, and PBMCs were isolated by Ficoll-Histopaque density gradient centrifugation and then cryopreserved in liquid nitrogen vapor phase. Analytical flow cytometry was used to check the purity and quantity of each magnetically sorted T cell population. Each sorted fraction had its genomic DNA isolated and then quantified by UV absorbance on a Nanodrop 2000c. The V end loses 2 bases and the J end loses 0 bases, and a stretch of 7 bases separates them. CDR1 and CDR2 (MNHEY, SVGAGI) derive from the germline V gene. Including the terminal cysteine and phenylalanine, the CDR3 comprises 14 residues. Only CDR3 DNA is held: 42 bases, read in frame from base 1.

TCR CDR3 regions were amplified from genomic DNA by multiplex PCR using the deep immunoSEQ assay. For each cell subset, the extracted genomic DNA was distributed evenly across all wells of several immunoSEQ 96-well plates, and each plate served as one replicate. For sorted subsets, approximately 0.2 ug of genomic DNA, equivalent to around 30,000 T cell genomes, went into each replicate PCR. The purified libraries were quantified using a Qubit 3.0 fluorometer, sized with a Bioanalyzer 2100, and then quantified again using the KAPA Library Quantification kit. Each immunoSEQ 96-well plate was sequenced on its own single-read 150-cycle Illumina NextSeq 550 flow cell. The original methods were these. Because only junctional sequences without quality scores were contained in the immunoSEQ output, filtering matching that applied to full-length reads could not be performed. To assign V/J genes and CDR3, sequences were annotated against IMGT germline references using PyIR, a Python wrapper for IgBLAST v1.9. Reads were removed for weak V/J assignments (E-value above 1e-6), missing CDR3, stop codons, out-of-frame junctions, or ambiguous translated residues. A V3J clonotype was defined by an identical inferred V gene, J gene, and CDR3 amino acid sequence. Percentage overlap between repertoires was computed as shared unique clonotypes divided by the size of the smaller repertoire. RTK rarefaction, the Chao1 estimator, and Recon v2.1 estimates of unobserved clonotypes were used to assess repertoire richness. Generation probabilities for all TCRbeta clonotypes obtained by the gDNA method from a handful of donors were computed using OLGA. Imported from immuneACCESS, the table was reduced by TCRdb to in-frame sequences with V and J called. These copies leave out some clones; in studies compared against another copy, an unresolved V gene accounts for under half, and the cause of the remainder is not known. The D gene and trimming were derived from the DNA, and the V and J assignments and clone size from that table. The sample yields about 2.3 million clones; around 92% were counted once. The ten largest clones capture 0.3% to 0.45% of the sample.

Overall study outcomes, separate from this receptor: The small number of donors limited the genetic and exposure-history diversity represented. Sampling was restricted to blood, and TCR repertoires in tissue are likely to differ from TCR repertoires in blood. Compared with non-shared clonotypes, the clonotypes found in all four sorted-subset donors had higher generation probabilities. Even with the large sequencing depth, rarefaction of the sorted-subset datasets indicated that sequencing was incomplete. When a few donors were compared, the shared fraction of clonotypes was 5% to 6.5% for naive CD4, about 4% for naive CD8, 2% to 2.5% for memory CD4, and around 0.4% for memory CD8. Based on pairwise subsampling, the degree of clonotype sharing among donors was expected to be affected by sequencing depth. Naive subsets generally had larger estimated clonotype richness than memory subsets.

The chain employs TRBV6-5 and TRBJ1-1; the D gene remains uncertain. This sequence was found in a man between 18 and 35 years old in good health. Some clones in this sample may be carry-over from other donors' samples. The source material was naive CD4+ T cells from PBMCs. In the paper's terms, the cell subset or site label means: CD45RA+ positively selected. Read as DNA, the sequence is TGTGCCAGCAGTTACCAGAAGATGAACACTGAAGCTTTCTTT. This sequence encodes CASSYQKMNTEAFF.